This TCR beta chain was observed in a study of T cells in localized non-small cell lung cancer. A note on this clone: Its antigen is not identified.

Findings of the study overall: A single tumor region was sequenced, leaving heterogeneity possible. Across samples, adjacent lung featured a median around 57 of the top 100 tumor clones. Measurement of T cell clonality placed uninvolved adjacent lung highest, above the level in tumor.

TCRdb's copy holds only in-frame clones and misses some; the assay was immunoSEQ multiplex PCR. The sample lists some 55,000 clones, about 83% occurring once. Trimming left V 3 bases short and J 5 bases short, with 14 bases between. The CDR3 totals 14 residues. Germline V gene sequence: CDR1 SGHRS, CDR2 YFSETQ. The sequence was collected from a female donor aged 60 or older with stage II squamous cell lung carcinoma. This chain joins TRBV5-1 and TRBJ2-5; either TRBD1 or TRBD2 may supply D (6 bases each). Sample: peripheral blood, taken before any cancer treatment. The CDR3 protein is CASSSPVGGETQYF. The CDR3 nucleotides are TGCGCCAGCAGCTCACCAGTAGGGGGGGAGACCCAGTACTTC.